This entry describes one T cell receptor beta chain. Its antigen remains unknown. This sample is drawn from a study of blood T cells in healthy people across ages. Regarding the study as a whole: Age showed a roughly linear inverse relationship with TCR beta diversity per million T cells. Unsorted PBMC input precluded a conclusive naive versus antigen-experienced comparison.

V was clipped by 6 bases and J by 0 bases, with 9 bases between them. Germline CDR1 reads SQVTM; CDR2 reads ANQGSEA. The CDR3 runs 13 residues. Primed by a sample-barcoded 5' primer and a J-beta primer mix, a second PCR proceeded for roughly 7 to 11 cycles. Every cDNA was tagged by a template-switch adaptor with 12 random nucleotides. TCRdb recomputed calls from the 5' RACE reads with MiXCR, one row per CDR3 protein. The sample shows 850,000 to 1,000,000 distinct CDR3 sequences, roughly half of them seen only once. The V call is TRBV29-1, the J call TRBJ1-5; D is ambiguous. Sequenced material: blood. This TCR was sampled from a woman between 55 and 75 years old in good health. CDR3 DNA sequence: TGCAGCGTCACATGGGGTAGCAATCAGCCCCAGCATTTT. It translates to CSVTWGSNQPQHF.